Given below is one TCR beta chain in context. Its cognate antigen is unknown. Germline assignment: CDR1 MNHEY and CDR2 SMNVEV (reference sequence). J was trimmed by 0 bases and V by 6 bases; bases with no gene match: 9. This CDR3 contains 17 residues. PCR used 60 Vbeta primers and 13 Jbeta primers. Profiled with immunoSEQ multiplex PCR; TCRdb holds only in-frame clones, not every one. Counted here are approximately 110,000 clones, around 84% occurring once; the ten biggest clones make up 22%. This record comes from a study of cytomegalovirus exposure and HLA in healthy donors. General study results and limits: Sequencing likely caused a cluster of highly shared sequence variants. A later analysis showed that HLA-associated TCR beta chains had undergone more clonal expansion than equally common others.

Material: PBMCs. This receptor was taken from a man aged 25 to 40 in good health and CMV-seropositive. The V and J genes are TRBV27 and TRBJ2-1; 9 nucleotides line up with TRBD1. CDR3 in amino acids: CASSQDRGGSSYNEQFF. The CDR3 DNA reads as TGTGCCAGCAGCCAAGACAGGGGGGGTTCCTCCTACAATGAGCAGTTCTTC.